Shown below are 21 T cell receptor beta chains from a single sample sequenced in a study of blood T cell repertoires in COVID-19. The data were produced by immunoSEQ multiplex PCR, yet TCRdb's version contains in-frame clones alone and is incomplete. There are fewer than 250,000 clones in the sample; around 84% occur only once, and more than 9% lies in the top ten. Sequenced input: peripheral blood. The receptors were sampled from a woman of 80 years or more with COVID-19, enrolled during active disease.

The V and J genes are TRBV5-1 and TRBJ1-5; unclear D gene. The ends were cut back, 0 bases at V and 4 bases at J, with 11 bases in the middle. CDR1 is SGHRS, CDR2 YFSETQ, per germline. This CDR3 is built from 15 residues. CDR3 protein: CASSLGLAPNQPQHF. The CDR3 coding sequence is TGCGCCAGCAGCTTGGGATTGGCCCCAAATCAGCCCCAGCATTTT.

CDR3 in amino acids: CASSMQGTAGELFF. DNA for the CDR3: TGTGCCAGTAGTATGCAGGGAACTGCCGGGGAGCTGTTTTTT. The chain couples TRBV19 to TRBJ2-2; tentative D call: TRBD1 (5 bases). The V end lost 3 bases, the J end lost 6 bases, and 11 bases lay between the germline ends. The CDR3 totals 14 residues. Germline loops: CDR1 LNHDA, CDR2 SQIVND (reference sequence).

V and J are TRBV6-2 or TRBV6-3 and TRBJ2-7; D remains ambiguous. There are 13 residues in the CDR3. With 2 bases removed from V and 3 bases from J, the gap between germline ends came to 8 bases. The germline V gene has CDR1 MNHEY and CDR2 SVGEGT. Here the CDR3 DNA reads TGTGCCAGCAGTTACGATGACTTCTACGAGCAGTACTTC. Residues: CASSYDDFYEQYF.

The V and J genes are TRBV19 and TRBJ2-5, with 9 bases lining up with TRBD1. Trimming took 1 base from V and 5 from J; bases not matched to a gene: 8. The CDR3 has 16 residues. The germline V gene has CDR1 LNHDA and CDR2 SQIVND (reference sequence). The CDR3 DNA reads TGTGCCAGTAGTATAGCCGTCCCGGGACAGGGCGAGACCCAGTACTTC. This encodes CASSIAVPGQGETQYF.

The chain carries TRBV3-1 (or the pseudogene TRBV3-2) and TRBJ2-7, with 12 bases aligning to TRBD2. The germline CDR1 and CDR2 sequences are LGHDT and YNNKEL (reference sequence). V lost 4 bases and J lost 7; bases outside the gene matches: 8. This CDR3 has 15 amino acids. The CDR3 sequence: CASSLLLAGGEEQYF. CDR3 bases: TGTGCCAGCAGCCTGTTGCTAGCGGGGGGGGAAGAGCAGTACTTC.

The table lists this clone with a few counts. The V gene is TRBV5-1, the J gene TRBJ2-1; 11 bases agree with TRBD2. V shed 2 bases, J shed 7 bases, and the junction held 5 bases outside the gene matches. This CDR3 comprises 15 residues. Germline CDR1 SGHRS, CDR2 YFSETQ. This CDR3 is CASSFSSGGRNEQFF. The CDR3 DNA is TGCGCCAGCAGCTTCTCTAGCGGGGGGCGGAATGAGCAGTTCTTC.

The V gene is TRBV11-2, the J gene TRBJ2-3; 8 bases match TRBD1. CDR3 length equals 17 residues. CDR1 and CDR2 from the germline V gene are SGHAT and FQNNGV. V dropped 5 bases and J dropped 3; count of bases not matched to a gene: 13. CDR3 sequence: CASSPSVRTGWTDTQYF. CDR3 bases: TGTGCCAGCAGCCCGAGCGTGCGGACAGGGTGGACAGATACGCAGTATTTT. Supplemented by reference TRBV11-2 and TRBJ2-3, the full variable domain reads EAGVAQSPRYKIIEKRQSVAFWCNPISGHATLYWYQQILGQGPKLLIQFQNNGVVDDSQLPKDRFSAERLKGVDSTLKIQPAKLEDSAVYLCASSPSVRTGWTDTQYFGPGTRLTVL.

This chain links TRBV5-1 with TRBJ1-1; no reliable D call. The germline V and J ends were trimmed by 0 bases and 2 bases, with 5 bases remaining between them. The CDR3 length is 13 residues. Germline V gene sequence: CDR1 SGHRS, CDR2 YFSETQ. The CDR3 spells CASSLGYNTEAFF. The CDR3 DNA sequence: TGCGCCAGCAGCTTGGGCTACAACACTGAAGCTTTCTTT.

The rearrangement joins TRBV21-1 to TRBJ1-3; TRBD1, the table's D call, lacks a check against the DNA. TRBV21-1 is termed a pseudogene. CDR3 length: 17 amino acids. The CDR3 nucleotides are TGTGCCAGCAGCAAAGAGTCCCCGAACAGGTCTGGAAACACCATATATTTT. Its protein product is CASSKESPNRSGNTIYF.

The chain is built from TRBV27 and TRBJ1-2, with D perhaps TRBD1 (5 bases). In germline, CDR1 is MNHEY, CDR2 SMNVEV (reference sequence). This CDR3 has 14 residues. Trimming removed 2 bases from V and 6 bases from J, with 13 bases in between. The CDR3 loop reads CASSLNGGIDGYTF. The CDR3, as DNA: TGTGCCAGCAGTTTAAACGGGGGGATCGATGGCTACACCTTC.

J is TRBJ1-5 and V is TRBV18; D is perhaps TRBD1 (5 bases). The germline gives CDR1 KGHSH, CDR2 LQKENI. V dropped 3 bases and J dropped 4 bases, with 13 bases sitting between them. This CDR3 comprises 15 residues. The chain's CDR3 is CASSPGVGGNQPQHF. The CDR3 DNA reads TGTGCCAGCTCACCGGGAGTGGGGGGGAATCAGCCCCAGCATTTT.

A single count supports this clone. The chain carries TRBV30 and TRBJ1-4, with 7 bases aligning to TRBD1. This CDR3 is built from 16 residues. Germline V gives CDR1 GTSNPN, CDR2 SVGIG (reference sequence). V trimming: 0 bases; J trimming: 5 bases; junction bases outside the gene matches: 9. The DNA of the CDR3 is TGTGCCTGGAGTGTCGCGGGAGGGGGCCTCAATGAAAAACTGTTTTTT. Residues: CAWSVAGGGLNEKLFF.

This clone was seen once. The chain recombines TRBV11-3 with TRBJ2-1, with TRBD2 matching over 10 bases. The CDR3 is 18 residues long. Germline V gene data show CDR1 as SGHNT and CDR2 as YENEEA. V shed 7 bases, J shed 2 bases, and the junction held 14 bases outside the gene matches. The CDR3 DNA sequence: TGTGCCAGCACCACCCGGCCCCTAGCGGGGGAAACCTACAATGAGCAGTTCTTC. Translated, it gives CASTTRPLAGETYNEQFF.

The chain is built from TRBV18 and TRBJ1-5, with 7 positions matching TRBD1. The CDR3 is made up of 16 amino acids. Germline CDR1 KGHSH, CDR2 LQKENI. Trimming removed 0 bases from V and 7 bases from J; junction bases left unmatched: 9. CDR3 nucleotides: TGTGCCAGCTCACCACCTACAGGGGCGCCTGGACAGCCCCAGCATTTT. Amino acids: CASSPPTGAPGQPQHF.

CDR3 sequence reads: CASSSSGASYNEQFF. The CDR3, as DNA: TGCGCCAGCAGCTCTAGCGGGGCATCCTACAATGAGCAGTTCTTC. The J gene is TRBJ2-1, the V gene TRBV5-1; 9 bases are shared with TRBD2. This CDR3 spans 15 amino acids. Germline CDR1 is SGHRS and CDR2 is YFSETQ. V gave up 3 bases and J gave up 1 base; unmatched junction bases: 2.

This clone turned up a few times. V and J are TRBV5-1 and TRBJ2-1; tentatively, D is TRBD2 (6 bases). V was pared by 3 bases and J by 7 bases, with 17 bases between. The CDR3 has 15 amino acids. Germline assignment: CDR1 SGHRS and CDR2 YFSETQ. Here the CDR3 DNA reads TGCGCCAGCAGCTCCGTCGCGCTAGCGTTGAATGAGCAGTTCTTC. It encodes CASSSVALALNEQFF.

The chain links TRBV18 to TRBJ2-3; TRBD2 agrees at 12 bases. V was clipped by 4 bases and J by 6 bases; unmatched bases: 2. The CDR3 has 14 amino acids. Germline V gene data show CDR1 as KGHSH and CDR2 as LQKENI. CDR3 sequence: CASSLGLAGDTQYF. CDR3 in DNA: TGTGCCAGCTCACTGGGACTAGCGGGTGATACGCAGTATTTT.

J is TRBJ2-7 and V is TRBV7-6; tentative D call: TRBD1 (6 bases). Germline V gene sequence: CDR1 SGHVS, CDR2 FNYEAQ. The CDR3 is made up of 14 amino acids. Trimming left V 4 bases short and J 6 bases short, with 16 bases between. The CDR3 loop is CASSSRVQQGEQYF. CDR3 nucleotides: TGTGCCAGCAGCTCTCGGGTACAACAGGGCGAGCAGTACTTC.

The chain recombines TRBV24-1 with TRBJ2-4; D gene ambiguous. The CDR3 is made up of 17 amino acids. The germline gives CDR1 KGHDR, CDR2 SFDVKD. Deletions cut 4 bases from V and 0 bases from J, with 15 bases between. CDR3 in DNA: TGTGCCACCAGTGACAGATTCGAACCTCTAGCCAAAAACATTCAGTACTTC. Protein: CATSDRFEPLAKNIQYF.

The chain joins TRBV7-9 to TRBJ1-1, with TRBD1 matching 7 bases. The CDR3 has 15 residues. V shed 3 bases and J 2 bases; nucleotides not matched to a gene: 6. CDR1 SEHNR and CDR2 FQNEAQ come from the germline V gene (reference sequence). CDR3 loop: CASSFRQGGNTEAFF. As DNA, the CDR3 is TGTGCCAGCAGCTTCAGACAGGGCGGAAACACTGAAGCTTTCTTT.

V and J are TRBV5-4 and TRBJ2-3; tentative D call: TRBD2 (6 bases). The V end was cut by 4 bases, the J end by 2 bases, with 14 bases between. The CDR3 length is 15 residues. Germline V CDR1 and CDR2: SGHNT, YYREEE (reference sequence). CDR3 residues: CASSQKAGITDTQYF. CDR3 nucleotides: TGTGCCAGCAGCCAAAAGGCGGGGATCACAGATACGCAGTATTTT.